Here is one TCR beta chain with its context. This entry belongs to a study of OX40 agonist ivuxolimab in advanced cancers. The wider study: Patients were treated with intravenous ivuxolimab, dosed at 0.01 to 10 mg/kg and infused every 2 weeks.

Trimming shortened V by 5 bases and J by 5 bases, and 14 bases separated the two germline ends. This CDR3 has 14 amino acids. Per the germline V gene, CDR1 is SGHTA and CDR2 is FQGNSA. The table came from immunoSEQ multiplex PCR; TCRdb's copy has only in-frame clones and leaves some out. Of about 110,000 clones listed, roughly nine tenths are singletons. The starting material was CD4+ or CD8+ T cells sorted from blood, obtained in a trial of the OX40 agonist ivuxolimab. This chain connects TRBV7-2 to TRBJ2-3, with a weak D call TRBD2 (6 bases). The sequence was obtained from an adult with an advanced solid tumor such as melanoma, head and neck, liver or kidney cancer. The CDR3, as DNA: TGTGCCAGCAGCGCCGGGGGTGTCGAAGATACGCAGTATTTT. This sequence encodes CASSAGGVEDTQYF.